The 20 T cell receptor beta chains listed next were all sequenced from one sample in a study of T-cell memory formation after mild COVID-19. One entry per CDR3 protein results from TCRdb running MiXCR on the 5' RACE reads. Found here are roughly 110,000 distinct CDR3 sequences, approximately 17% of them singletons; the top ten hold around 28%. The source material was PBMCs or a T cell subset sorted from them (not recorded which). The receptors come from an adult woman who had mild COVID-19 (a few samples of this study predate the infection). Cell type and time point are not known.

The chain combines TRBV24-1 with TRBJ2-3, with D hard to call. From germline, CDR1 is KGHDR and CDR2 SFDVKD. V gave up 2 bases and J gave up 4 bases, with 6 bases separating them. The CDR3 loop spans 13 amino acids. CDR3 nucleotides: TGTGCCACCAGTGATTGGGGATCAGATACGCAGTATTTT. Protein product: CATSDWGSDTQYF.

V is TRBV12-3 or TRBV12-4 and J is TRBJ2-3; no clear D. V was clipped by 5 bases and J by 2 bases, with 11 bases between them. This CDR3 has 14 amino acids. The CDR3 here is CASSPLAATDTQYF. CDR3 coding DNA: TGTGCCAGCAGTCCCCTCGCGGCCACAGATACGCAGTATTTT.

The table lists this clonotype with a few counts. The genes are TRBV24-1 and TRBJ2-3, with 7 bases aligning to TRBD2. The junction had 9 bases not matched to a gene; V was cut back by 5 bases and J by 2 bases. The CDR3 has 16 residues. The germline gives CDR1 KGHDR, CDR2 SFDVKD. This CDR3 is CATSASRESNTDTQYF. CDR3 coding DNA: TGTGCCACCAGTGCTTCGCGGGAGAGTAACACAGATACGCAGTATTTT.

This clonotype was observed a handful of times. This rearrangement joins TRBV7-2 to TRBJ2-1; the D gene is possibly TRBD2 (6 bases). In germline, CDR1 is SGHTA, CDR2 FQGNSA. Trimming removed 1 base at V and 7 bases at J, with 14 bases between. The CDR3 runs 15 residues. The CDR3, as DNA: TGTGCCAGCAGCTTAGGGCGGGGCTCAGGGAATGAGCAGTTCTTC. It is translated as CASSLGRGSGNEQFF.

This clonotype was seen only a few times. The chain couples TRBV25-1 to TRBJ2-7; possibly TRBD1 for D (5 bases). Per the germline V gene, CDR1 is MGHDK and CDR2 is SYGVNS. Trimming cost V 1 base and J 0 bases, with 10 bases left between them. This CDR3 has 15 amino acids. The CDR3 reads CASSELGDSSYEQYF. The CDR3 DNA reads as TGTGCCAGCAGTGAATTGGGCGACAGCTCCTACGAGCAGTACTTC.

This clonotype was seen only a few times. This chain links TRBV30 with TRBJ2-7; D is uncertain. Germline values: CDR1 GTSNPN, CDR2 SVGIG (reference sequence). The CDR3 is 16 residues long. The ends were cut back, 0 bases at V and 4 bases at J, with 19 bases in the middle. The CDR3 loop reads CAWSVKYTTFAYEQYF. The CDR3 bases are TGTGCCTGGAGTGTAAAGTATACAACCTTCGCATACGAGCAGTACTTC. The full variable domain, with the rest looked up from reference TRBV30 and TRBJ2-7, is SQTIHQWPATLVQPVGSPLSLECTVEGTSNPNLYWYRQAAGRGLQLLFYSVGIGQISSEVPQNLSASRPQDRQFILSSKKLLLSDSGFYLCAWSVKYTTFAYEQYFGPGTRLTVT.

Within the sample, this clonotype is medium-sized. The chain uses TRBV6-2 or TRBV6-3 and TRBJ2-7; D is undetermined. This CDR3 is 15 amino acids long. Trimming took 2 bases from V and 2 from J, leaving 13 bases between them. Germline loops: CDR1 MNHEY, CDR2 SVGEGT. The CDR3: CASSYLGTAAYEQYF. In nucleotides, the CDR3 is TGTGCCAGCAGTTACCTCGGAACCGCCGCCTACGAGCAGTACTTC.

The chain has TRBV29-1 and TRBJ1-2, with a weak D call TRBD1 (5 bases). The CDR3 loop spans 17 amino acids. V lost 0 bases to trimming and J lost 0 bases, with 17 bases between them. Germline V CDR1 and CDR2: SQVTM, ANQGSEA. CDR3 DNA sequence: TGCAGCGTTGAAGATGGCGAGGAACAGGCGTCTAACTATGGCTACACCTTC. Translating gives CSVEDGEEQASNYGYTF.

V is TRBV12-3 or TRBV12-4 and J is TRBJ1-4; no clear D gene. Trimming cost V 5 bases and J 5 bases, with 21 bases left between them. The CDR3 sequence is 17 residues long. DNA for the CDR3: TGTGCCAGCAGTCCCGGGCCGAACCGATTAACGAATGAAAAACTGTTTTTT. Translated: CASSPGPNRLTNEKLFF.

The chain employs TRBV5-1 and TRBJ1-1; weak D call: TRBD1 (5 bases). This CDR3 has 11 amino acids. Trimming stripped 6 bases from V and 4 bases from J, with 7 bases between. CDR1 and CDR2 (germline): SGHRS, YFSETQ. CDR3 amino acids: CASNQGTEAFF. The CDR3 DNA sequence: TGCGCCAGCAACCAGGGCACTGAAGCTTTCTTT. Combining the CDR3 with reference TRBV5-1 and TRBJ1-1 gives the whole variable domain KAGVTQTPRYLIKTRGQQVTLSCSPISGHRSVSWYQQTPGQGLQFLFEYFSETQRNKGNFPGRFSGRQFSNSRSEMNVSTLELGDSALYLCASNQGTEAFFGQGTRLTVV.

The chain joins TRBV4-3 to TRBJ2-3, with D tentatively TRBD1 or TRBD2 (6 bases each). The CDR3 extends over 18 amino acids. In germline, CDR1 is LGHNA, CDR2 YSLEER. Trimming cost V 1 base and J 3 bases, with 20 bases left between them. Here the CDR3 DNA reads TGCGCCAGCAGCCAAGTTCGGCTCGAGGGGGAGGTAACAGATACGCAGTATTTT. This encodes CASSQVRLEGEVTDTQYF.

V usage is TRBV5-1 and J usage is TRBJ1-1; 7 bases line up with TRBD1. The CDR3 loop spans 14 amino acids. V lost 0 bases, J lost 5 bases, and 4 bases stayed unmatched. Germline V gene lookup returns CDR1 SGHRS and CDR2 YFSETQ. The CDR3 DNA reads as TGCGCCAGCAGCTTGGGGACAGGTTGGACTGAAGCTTTCTTT. It encodes CASSLGTGWTEAFF.

The chain has TRBV18 and TRBJ1-1; D perhaps matches TRBD1 (5 bases). V lost 2 bases, J lost 5 bases, and 15 bases lay in between. The CDR3 loop spans 15 amino acids. Germline V CDR1 and CDR2: KGHSH, LQKENI. CDR3 coding DNA: TGTGCCAGCTCACCAGCAGGGTTAAGTTCAACTGAAGCTTTCTTT. As protein: CASSPAGLSSTEAFF. Complete variable domain (other parts from reference TRBV18 and TRBJ1-1): NAGVMQNPRHLVRRRGQEARLRCSPMKGHSHVYWYRQLPEEGLKFMVYLQKENIIDESGMPKERFSAEFPKEGPSILRIQQVVRGDSAAYFCASSPAGLSSTEAFFGQGTRLTVV.

This clonotype was seen ten or more times. The J gene is TRBJ2-5, the V gene TRBV12-3 or TRBV12-4; 12 positions match TRBD2. V lost 3 bases, J lost 2 bases, and 4 bases stayed unmatched. The CDR3 runs to 16 residues. The DNA for the CDR3 is TGTGCCAGCAGTTTCCTAGCGGGGGGGCCTCAAGAGACCCAGTACTTC. Amino acid sequence: CASSFLAGGPQETQYF.

The V and J genes are TRBV4-1 and TRBJ2-7, with 7 bases aligning to TRBD2. This CDR3 has 13 amino acids. Germline CDR1 and CDR2: MGHRA and YSYEKL. V was pared by 7 bases and J by 0 bases, with 3 bases of the junction left unmatched. CDR3 coding DNA: TGCGCCAGCACTCCTAGCGGCTCCTACGAGCAGTACTTC. Translating it yields CASTPSGSYEQYF.

V is TRBV5-1 and J is TRBJ2-7; no firm D call. The length of the CDR3 is 14 residues. V was shortened by 4 bases and J by 2 bases, with 13 bases between the two germline ends. Looked up from germline, CDR1 is SGHRS and CDR2 is YFSETQ. In DNA, the CDR3 is TGCGCCAGCAGCACCCCGGACGGCCCCTACGAGCAGTACTTC. As protein: CASSTPDGPYEQYF.

The chain recombines TRBV7-6 with TRBJ1-3; 7 nucleotides align to TRBD1. CDR1 is SGHVS and CDR2 is FNYEAQ in the germline V gene. After removal of 2 bases from V and 0 bases from J, the junction contained 7 bases not matched to a gene. This CDR3 is built from 17 residues. CDR3 DNA sequence: TGTGCCAGCAGCTTATTGGAGACAGGGACCTCTGGAAACACCATATATTTT. Amino acid sequence: CASSLLETGTSGNTIYF.

The rearrangement links TRBV12-3 or TRBV12-4 to TRBJ1-1, with TRBD1 as a possible D gene (6 bases). V lost 4 bases and J 7 bases, leaving 10 bases between the germline ends. CDR3 length: 12 residues. The CDR3 DNA reads TGTGCCAGCAGTTACAGGGATTTTGAAGCTTTCTTT. The encoded protein is CASSYRDFEAFF.

This clonotype was detected a few times. This sequence joins TRBV5-1 and TRBJ1-1; 7 bases agree with TRBD1. This CDR3 region has 14 residues. The trim removed 2 bases at V and 2 bases at J, leaving 3 bases unmatched. Per the germline V gene, CDR1 is SGHRS and CDR2 is YFSETQ. CDR3 nucleotide sequence: TGCGCCAGCAGCTTAACAGGGGACAACACTGAAGCTTTCTTT. Encoded protein: CASSLTGDNTEAFF.

This clonotype was seen ten or more times. The rearrangement links TRBV4-1 to TRBJ2-7, with a weak D call TRBD1 (6 bases). The length of the CDR3 is 16 residues. Germline-derived CDR1 and CDR2 are MGHRA and YSYEKL. Trimming removed 3 bases from V and 7 bases from J, with 22 bases in between. CDR3 amino acids: CASSQSRDTLRGEQYF. In nucleotides, the CDR3 is TGCGCCAGCAGCCAGTCCCGGGACACTCTGCGTGGAGAGCAGTACTTC.